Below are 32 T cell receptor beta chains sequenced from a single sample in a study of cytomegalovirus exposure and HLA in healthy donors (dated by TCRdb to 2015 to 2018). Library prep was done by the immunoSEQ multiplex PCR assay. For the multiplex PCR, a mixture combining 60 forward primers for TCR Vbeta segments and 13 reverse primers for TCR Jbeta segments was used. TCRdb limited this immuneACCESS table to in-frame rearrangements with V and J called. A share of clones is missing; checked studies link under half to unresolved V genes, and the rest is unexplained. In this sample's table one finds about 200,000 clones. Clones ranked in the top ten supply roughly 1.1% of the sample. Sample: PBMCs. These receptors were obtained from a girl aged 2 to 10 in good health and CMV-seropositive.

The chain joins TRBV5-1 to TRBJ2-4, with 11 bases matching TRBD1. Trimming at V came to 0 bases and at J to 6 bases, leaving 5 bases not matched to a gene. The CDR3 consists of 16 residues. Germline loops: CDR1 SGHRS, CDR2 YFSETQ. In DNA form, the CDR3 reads TGCGCCAGCAGCTTGGGGGACAGGGGGAGTACAAACATTCAGTACTTC. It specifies CASSLGDRGSTNIQYF.

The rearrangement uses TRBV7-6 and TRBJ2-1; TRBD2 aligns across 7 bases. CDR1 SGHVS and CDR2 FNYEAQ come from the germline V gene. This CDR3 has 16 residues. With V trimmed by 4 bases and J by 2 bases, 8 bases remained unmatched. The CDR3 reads CASSWEAGVTYNEQFF. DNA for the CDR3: TGTGCCAGCAGCTGGGAGGCGGGAGTAACCTACAATGAGCAGTTCTTC.

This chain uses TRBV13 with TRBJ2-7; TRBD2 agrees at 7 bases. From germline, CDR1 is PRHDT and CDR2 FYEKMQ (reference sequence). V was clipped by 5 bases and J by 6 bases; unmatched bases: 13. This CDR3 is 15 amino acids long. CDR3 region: CASSPPPGTMGEQYF. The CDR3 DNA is TGTGCCAGCAGCCCTCCCCCCGGGACTATGGGCGAGCAGTACTTC.

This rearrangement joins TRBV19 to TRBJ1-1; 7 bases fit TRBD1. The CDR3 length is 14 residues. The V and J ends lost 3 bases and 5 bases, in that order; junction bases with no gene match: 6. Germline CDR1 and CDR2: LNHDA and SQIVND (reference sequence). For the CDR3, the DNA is TGTGCCAGTAGTATGCAGGGGGAAGGGACTGAAGCTTTCTTT. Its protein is CASSMQGEGTEAFF.

CDR3 DNA sequence: TGTGCCAGCAGCCCCCTCGGGACTAGCGGGAAAGAGCAGTTCTTC. This codes for CASSPLGTSGKEQFF. The rearrangement joins TRBV4-2 to TRBJ2-1, with 13 bases fitting TRBD2. The V gene's germline CDR1 is LGHNA and CDR2 YNFKEQ. V was clipped by 4 bases and J by 10 bases; unmatched bases: 7. The CDR3 loop spans 15 amino acids.

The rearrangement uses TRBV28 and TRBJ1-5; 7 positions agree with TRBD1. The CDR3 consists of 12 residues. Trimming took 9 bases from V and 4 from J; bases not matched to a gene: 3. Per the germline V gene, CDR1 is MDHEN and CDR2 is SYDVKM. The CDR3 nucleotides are TGTGCCAGTGAACAGGGGAATCAGCCCCAGCATTTT. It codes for CASEQGNQPQHF.

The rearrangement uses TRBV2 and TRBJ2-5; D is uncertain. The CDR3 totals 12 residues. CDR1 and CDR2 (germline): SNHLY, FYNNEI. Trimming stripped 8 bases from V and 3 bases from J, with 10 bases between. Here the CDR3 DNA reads TGTGCCAGCTACAGATGGGAAGAGACCCAGTACTTC. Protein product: CASYRWEETQYF.

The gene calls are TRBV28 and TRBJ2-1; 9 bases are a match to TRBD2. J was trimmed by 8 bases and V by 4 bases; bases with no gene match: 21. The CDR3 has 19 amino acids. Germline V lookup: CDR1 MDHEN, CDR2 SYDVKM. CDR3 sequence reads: CASSSPRLPGLADGDEQFF. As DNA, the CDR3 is TGTGCCAGCAGTTCGCCACGCCTCCCGGGACTAGCAGATGGGGATGAGCAGTTCTTC.

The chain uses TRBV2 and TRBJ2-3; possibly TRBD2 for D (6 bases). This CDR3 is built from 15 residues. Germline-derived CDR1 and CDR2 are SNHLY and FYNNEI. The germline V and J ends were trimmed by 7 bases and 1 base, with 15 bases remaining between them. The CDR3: CASMPQDYGTDTQYF. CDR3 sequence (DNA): TGTGCCAGCATGCCTCAGGACTACGGCACAGATACGCAGTATTTT. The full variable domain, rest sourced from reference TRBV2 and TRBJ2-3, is EPEVTQTPSHQVTQMGQEVILRCVPISNHLYFYWYRQILGQKVEFLVSFYNNEISEKSEIFDDQFSVERPDGSNFTLKIRSTKLEDSAMYFCASMPQDYGTDTQYFGPGTRLTVL.

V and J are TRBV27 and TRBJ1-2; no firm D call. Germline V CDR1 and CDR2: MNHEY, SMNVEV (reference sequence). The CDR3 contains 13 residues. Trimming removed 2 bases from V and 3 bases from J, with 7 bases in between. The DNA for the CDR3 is TGTGCCAGCAGTTTAAACGGGGACTATGGCTACACCTTC. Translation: CASSLNGDYGYTF.

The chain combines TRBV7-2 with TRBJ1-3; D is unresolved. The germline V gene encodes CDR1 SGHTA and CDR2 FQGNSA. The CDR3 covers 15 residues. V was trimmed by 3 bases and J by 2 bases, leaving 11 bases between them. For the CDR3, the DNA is TGTGCCAGCAGCTTCACGGGGTCTGCTGGAAACACCATATATTTT. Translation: CASSFTGSAGNTIYF.

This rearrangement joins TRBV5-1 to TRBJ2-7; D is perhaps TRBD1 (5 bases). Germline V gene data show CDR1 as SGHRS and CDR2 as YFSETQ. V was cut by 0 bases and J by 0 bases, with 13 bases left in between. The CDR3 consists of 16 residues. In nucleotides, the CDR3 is TGCGCCAGCAGCTTGGACAAGGGGCACCTCTCCTACGAGCAGTACTTC. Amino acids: CASSLDKGHLSYEQYF.

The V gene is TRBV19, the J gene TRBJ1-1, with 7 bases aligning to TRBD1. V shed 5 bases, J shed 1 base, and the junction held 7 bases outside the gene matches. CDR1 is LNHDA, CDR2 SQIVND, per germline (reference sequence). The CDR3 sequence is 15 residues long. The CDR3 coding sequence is TGTGCCAGTAGTTTCCCGGGACAGTCGAACACTGAAGCTTTCTTT. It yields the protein CASSFPGQSNTEAFF.

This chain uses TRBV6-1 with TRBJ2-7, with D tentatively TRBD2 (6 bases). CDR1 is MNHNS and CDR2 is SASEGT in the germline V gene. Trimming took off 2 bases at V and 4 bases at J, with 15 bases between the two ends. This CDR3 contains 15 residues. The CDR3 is CASSEIGGYIYEQYF. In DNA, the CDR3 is TGTGCCAGCAGTGAAATCGGGGGATATATTTACGAGCAGTACTTC.

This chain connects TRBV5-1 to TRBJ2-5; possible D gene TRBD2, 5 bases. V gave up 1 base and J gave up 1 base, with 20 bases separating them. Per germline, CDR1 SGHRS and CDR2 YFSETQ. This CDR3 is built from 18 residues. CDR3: CASSLNLGSGLPQETQYF. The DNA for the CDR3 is TGCGCCAGCAGCTTGAACTTAGGGTCAGGACTGCCCCAAGAGACCCAGTACTTC.

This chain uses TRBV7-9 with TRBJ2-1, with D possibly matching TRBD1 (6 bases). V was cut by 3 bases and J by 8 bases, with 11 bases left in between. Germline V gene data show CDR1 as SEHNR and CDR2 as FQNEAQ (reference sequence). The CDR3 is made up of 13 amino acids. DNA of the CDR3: TGTGCCAGCAGCTTGGGACGACAGGATGAGCAGTTCTTC. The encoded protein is CASSLGRQDEQFF.

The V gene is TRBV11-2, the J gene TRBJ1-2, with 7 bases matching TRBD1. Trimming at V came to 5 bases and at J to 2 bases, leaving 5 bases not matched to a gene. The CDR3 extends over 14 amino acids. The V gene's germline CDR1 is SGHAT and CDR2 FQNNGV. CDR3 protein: CASSRTTGNYGYTF. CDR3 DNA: TGTGCCAGCAGCCGGACGACAGGGAACTATGGCTACACCTTC. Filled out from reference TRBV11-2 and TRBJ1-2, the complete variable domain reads EAGVAQSPRYKIIEKRQSVAFWCNPISGHATLYWYQQILGQGPKLLIQFQNNGVVDDSQLPKDRFSAERLKGVDSTLKIQPAKLEDSAVYLCASSRTTGNYGYTFGSGTRLTVV.

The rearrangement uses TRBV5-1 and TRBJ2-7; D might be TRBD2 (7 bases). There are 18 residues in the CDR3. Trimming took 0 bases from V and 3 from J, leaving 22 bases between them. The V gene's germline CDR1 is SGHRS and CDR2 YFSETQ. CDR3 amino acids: CASSLGPRREGDFYEQYF. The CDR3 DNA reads TGCGCCAGCAGCTTGGGACCTCGGAGGGAGGGGGACTTCTACGAGCAGTACTTC.

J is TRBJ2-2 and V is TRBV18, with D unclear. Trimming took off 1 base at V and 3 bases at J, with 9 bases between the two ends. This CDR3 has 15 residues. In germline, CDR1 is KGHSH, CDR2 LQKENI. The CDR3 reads CASSPLLQYTGELFF. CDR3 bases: TGTGCCAGCTCACCACTTTTACAGTACACCGGGGAGCTGTTTTTT. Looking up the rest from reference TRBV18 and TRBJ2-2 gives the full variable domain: NAGVMQNPRHLVRRRGQEARLRCSPMKGHSHVYWYRQLPEEGLKFMVYLQKENIIDESGMPKERFSAEFPKEGPSILRIQQVVRGDSAAYFCASSPLLQYTGELFFGEGSRLTVL.

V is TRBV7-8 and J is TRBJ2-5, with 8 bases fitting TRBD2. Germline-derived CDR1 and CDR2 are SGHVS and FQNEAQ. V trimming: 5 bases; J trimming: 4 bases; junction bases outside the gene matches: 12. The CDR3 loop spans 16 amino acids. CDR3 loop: CASSRTGAGEGETQYF. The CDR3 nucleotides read TGTGCCAGCAGCCGGACGGGAGCGGGAGAAGGAGAGACCCAGTACTTC.

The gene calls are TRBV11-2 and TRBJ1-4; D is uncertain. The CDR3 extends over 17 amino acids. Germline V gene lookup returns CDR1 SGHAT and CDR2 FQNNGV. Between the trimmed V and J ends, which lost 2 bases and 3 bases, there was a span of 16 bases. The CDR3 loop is CASSLLVRSSSNEKLFF. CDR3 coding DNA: TGTGCCAGCAGCTTATTAGTTCGGTCCTCCTCTAATGAAAAACTGTTTTTT.

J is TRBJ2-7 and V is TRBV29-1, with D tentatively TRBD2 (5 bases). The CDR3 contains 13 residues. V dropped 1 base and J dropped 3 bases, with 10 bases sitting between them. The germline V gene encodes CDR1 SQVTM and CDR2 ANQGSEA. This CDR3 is CSVEGPGGYEQYF. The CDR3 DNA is TGCAGCGTTGAAGGGCCAGGAGGCTACGAGCAGTACTTC.

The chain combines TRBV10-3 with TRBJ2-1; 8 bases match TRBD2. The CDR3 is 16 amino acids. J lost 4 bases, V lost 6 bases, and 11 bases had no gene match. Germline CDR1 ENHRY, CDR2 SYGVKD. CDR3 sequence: CAISGTRGELYNEQFF. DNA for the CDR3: TGTGCCATCAGCGGGACTAGAGGGGAGCTATACAATGAGCAGTTCTTC.

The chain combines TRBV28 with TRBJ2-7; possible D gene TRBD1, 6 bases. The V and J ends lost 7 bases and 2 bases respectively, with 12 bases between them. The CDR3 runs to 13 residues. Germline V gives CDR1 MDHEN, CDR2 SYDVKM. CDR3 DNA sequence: TGTGCCAGCAACCCGGGACAAGCCTACGAGCAGTACTTC. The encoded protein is CASNPGQAYEQYF. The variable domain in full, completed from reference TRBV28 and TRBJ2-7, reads DVKVTQSSRYLVKRTGEKVFLECVQDMDHENMFWYRQDPGLGLRLIYFSYDVKMKEKGDIPEGYSVSREKKERFSLILESASTNQTSMYLCASNPGQAYEQYFGPGTRLTVT.

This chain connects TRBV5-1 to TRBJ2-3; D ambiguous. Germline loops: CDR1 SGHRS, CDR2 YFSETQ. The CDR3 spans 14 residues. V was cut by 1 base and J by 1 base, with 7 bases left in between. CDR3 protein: CASSLIPGTDTQYF. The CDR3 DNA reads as TGCGCCAGCAGCTTGATTCCCGGCACAGATACGCAGTATTTT. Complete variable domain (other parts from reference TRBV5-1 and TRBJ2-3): KAGVTQTPRYLIKTRGQQVTLSCSPISGHRSVSWYQQTPGQGLQFLFEYFSETQRNKGNFPGRFSGRQFSNSRSEMNVSTLELGDSALYLCASSLIPGTDTQYFGPGTRLTVL.

The CDR3 nucleotides are TGTGCCAGCAGCCCGGACAGGGTAGCGGTGGAGCAGTACTTC. Protein: CASSPDRVAVEQYF. The chain recombines TRBV5-6 with TRBJ2-7; 8 bases map to TRBD1. This CDR3 region has 14 residues. Germline V gives CDR1 SGHDT, CDR2 YYEEEE. With V trimmed by 4 bases and J by 7 bases, 10 bases remained unmatched.

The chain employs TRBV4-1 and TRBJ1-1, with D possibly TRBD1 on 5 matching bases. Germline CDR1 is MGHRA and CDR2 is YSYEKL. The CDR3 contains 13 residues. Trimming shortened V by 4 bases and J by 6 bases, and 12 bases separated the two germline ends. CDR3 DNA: TGCGCCAGCAGCCCATCCCGGGGGGCTGAAGCTTTCTTT. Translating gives CASSPSRGAEAFF.

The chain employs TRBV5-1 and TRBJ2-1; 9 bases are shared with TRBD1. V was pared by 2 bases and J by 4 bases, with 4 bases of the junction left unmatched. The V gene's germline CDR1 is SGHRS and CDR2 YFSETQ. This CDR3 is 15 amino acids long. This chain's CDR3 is CASSLPGQGYNEQFF. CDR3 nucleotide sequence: TGCGCCAGCAGCTTACCGGGACAGGGATACAATGAGCAGTTCTTC.

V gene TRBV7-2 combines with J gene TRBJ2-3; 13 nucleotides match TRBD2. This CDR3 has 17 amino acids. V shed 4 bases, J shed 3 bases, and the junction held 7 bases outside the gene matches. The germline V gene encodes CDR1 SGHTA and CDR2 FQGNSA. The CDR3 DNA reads TGTGCCAGCAGCTCCTGGGGACTAGCGGGACTGACAGATACGCAGTATTTT. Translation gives CASSSWGLAGLTDTQYF. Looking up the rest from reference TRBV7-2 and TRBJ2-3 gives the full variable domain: GAGVSQSPSNKVTEKGKDVELRCDPISGHTALYWYRQSLGQGLEFLIYFQGNSAPDKSGLPSDRFSAERTGGSVSTLTIQRTQQEDSAVYLCASSSWGLAGLTDTQYFGPGTRLTVL.

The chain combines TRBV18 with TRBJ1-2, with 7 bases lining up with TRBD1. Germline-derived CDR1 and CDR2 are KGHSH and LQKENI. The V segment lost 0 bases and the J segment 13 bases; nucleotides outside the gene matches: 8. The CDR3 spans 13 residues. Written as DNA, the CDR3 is TGTGCCAGCTCACCACCTTGGGACAGTACATCCACCTTC. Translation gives CASSPPWDSTSTF.

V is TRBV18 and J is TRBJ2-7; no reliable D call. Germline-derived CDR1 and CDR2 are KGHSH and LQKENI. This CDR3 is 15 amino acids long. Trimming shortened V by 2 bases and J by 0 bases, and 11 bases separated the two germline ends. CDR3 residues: CASSPSDQDSYEQYF. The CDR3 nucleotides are TGTGCCAGCTCACCATCTGACCAGGACTCCTACGAGCAGTACTTC.

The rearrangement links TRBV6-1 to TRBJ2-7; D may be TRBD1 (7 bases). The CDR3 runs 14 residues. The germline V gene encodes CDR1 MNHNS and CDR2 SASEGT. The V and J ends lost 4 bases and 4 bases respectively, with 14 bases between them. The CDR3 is CASSVQGRIYEQYF. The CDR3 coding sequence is TGTGCCAGCAGTGTACAGGGGAGGATTTACGAGCAGTACTTC.